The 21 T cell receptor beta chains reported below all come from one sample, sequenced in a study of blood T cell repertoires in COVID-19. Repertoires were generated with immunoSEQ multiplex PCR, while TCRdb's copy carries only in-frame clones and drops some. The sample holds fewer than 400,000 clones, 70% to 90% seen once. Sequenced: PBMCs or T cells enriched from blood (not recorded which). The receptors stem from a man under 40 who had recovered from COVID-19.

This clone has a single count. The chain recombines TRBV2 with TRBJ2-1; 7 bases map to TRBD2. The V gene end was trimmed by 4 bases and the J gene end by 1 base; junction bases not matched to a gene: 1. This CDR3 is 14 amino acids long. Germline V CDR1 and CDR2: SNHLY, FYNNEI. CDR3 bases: TGTGCCAGCAGTGGCGGGGGATCCTACAATGAGCAGTTCTTC. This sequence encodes CASSGGGSYNEQFF.

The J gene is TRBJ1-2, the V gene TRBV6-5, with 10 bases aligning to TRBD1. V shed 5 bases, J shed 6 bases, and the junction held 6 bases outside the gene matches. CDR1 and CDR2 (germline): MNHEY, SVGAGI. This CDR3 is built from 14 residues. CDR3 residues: CASSQSTGGNGYTF. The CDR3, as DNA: TGTGCCAGCAGTCAATCGACAGGGGGCAATGGCTACACCTTC.

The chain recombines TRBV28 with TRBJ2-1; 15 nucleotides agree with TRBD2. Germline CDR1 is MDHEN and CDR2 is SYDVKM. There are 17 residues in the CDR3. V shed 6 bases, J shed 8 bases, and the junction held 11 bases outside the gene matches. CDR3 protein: CASSGRTSGGAWDEQFF. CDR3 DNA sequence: TGTGCCAGCAGCGGCAGGACTAGCGGGGGGGCTTGGGATGAGCAGTTCTTC. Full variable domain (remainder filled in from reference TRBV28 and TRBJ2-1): DVKVTQSSRYLVKRTGEKVFLECVQDMDHENMFWYRQDPGLGLRLIYFSYDVKMKEKGDIPEGYSVSREKKERFSLILESASTNQTSMYLCASSGRTSGGAWDEQFFGPGTRLTVL.

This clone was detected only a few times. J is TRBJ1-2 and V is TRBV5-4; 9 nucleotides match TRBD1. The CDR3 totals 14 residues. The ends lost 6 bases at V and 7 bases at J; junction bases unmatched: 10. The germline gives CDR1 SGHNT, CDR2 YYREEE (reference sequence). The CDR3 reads CASTSGTGTTGYTF. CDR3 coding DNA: TGTGCCAGCACCTCCGGGACAGGGACGACTGGCTACACCTTC.

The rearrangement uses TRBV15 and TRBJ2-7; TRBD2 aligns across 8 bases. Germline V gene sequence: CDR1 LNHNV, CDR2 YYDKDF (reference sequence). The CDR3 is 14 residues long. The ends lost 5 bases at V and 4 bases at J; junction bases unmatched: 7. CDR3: CATSQSGSWYEQYF. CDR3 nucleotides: TGTGCCACCAGCCAAAGCGGGAGCTGGTACGAGCAGTACTTC.

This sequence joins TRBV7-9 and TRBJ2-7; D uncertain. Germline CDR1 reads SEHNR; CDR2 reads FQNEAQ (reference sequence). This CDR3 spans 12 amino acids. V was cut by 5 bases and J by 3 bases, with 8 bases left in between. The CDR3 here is CASSPQHYEQYF. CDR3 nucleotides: TGTGCCAGCAGCCCACAACACTACGAGCAGTACTTC.

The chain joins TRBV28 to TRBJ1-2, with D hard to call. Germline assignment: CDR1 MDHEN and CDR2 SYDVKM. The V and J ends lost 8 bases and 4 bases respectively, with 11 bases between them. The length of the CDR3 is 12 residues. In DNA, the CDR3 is TGTGCCAGCGCTCCAGGCGTCTATGGCTACACCTTC. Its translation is CASAPGVYGYTF.

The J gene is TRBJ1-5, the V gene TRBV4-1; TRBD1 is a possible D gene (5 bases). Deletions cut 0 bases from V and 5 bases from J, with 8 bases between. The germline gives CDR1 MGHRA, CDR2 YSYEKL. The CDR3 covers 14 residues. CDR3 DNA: TGCGCCAGCAGCCAAGAACAGGTGGATCAGCCCCAGCATTTT. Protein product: CASSQEQVDQPQHF.

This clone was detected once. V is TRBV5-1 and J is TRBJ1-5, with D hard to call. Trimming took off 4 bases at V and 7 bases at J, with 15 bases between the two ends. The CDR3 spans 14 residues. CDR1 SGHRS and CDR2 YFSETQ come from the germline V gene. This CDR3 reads CASSPDSPGQPQHF. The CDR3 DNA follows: TGCGCCAGCAGCCCTGACTCCCCCGGGCAGCCCCAGCATTTT.

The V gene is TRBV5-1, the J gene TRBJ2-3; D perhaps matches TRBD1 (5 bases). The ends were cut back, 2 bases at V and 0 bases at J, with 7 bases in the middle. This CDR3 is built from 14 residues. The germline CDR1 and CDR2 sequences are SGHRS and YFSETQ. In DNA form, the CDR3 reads TGCGCCAGCAGCTTAGGGGTTAGCACAGATACGCAGTATTTT. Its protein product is CASSLGVSTDTQYF.

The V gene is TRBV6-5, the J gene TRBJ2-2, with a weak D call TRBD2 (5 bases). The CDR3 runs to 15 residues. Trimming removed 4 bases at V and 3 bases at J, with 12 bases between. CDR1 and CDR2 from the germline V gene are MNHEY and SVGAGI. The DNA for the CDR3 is TGTGCCAGCAGTTCGCCCGGGGTTTACACCGGGGAGCTGTTTTTT. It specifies CASSSPGVYTGELFF.

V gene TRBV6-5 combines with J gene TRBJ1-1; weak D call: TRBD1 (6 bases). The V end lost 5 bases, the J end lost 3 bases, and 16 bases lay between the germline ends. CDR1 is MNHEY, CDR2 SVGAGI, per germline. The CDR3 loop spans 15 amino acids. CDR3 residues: CASSPSTGAHTEAFF. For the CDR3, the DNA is TGTGCCAGCAGTCCTTCGACAGGAGCACACACTGAAGCTTTCTTT.

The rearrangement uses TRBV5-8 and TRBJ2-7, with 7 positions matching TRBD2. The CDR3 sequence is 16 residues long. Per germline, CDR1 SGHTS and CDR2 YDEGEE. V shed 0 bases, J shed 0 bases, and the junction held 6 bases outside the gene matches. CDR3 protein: CASSLVASGGSYEQYF. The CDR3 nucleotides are TGTGCCAGCAGCTTGGTGGCTAGCGGAGGCTCCTACGAGCAGTACTTC.

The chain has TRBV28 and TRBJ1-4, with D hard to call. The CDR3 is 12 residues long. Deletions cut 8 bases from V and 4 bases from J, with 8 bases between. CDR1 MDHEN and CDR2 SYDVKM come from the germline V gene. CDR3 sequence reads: CASGRVNEKLFF. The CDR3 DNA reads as TGTGCCAGCGGGAGGGTTAATGAAAAACTGTTTTTT.

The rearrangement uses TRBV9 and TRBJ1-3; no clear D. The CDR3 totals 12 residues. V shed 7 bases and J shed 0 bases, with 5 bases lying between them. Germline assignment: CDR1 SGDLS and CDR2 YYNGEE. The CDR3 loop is CASHSSGNTIYF. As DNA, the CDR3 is TGTGCCAGCCACAGCTCTGGAAACACCATATATTTT.

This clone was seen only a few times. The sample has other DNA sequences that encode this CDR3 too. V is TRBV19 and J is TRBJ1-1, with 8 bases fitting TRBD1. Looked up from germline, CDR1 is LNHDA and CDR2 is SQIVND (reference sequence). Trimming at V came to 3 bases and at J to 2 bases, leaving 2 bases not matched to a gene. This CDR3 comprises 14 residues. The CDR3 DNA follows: TGTGCCAGTAGTATCGGACAGGGAAACACTGAAGCTTTCTTT. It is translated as CASSIGQGNTEAFF.

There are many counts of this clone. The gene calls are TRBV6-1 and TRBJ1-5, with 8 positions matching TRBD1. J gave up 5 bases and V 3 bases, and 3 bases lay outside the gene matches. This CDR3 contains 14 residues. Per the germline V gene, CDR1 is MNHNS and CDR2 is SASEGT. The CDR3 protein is CASSETGVHQPQHF. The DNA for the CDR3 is TGTGCCAGCAGTGAGACAGGGGTCCATCAGCCCCAGCATTTT.

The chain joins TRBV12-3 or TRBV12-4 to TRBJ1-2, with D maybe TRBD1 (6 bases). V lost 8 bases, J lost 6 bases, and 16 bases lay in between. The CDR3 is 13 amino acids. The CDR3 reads CASAPGHVNGYTF. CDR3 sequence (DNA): TGTGCCAGCGCTCCGGGACATGTGAATGGCTACACCTTC.

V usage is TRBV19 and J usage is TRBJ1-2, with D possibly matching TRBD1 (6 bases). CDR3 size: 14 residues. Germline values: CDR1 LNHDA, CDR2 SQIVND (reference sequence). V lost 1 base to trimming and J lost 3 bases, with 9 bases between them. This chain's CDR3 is CASSIVGGDYGYTF. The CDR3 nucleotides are TGTGCCAGTAGTATAGTAGGGGGGGACTATGGCTACACCTTC. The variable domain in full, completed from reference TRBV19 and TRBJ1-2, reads DGGITQSPKYLFRKEGQNVTLSCEQNLNHDAMYWYRQDPGQGLRLIYYSQIVNDFQKGDIAEGYSVSREKKESFPLTVTSAQKNPTAFYLCASSIVGGDYGYTFGSGTRLTVV.

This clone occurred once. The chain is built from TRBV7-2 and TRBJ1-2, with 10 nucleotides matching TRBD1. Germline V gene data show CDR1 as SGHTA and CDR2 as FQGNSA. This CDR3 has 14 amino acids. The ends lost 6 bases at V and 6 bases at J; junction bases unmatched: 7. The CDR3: CASSQMDRGDGYTF. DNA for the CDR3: TGTGCCAGCAGTCAGATGGACAGGGGGGATGGCTACACCTTC.

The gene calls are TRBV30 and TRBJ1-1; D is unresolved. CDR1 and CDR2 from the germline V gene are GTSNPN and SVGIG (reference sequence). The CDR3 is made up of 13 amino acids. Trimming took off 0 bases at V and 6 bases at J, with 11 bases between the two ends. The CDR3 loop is CAWSVLVTAEAFF. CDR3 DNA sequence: TGTGCCTGGAGTGTACTCGTTACAGCTGAAGCTTTCTTT.